This T cell receptor (beta chain) stems from a study of T cells in Graves' hyperthyroidism and ophthalmopathy. Study conclusions and caveats: Ophthalmopathy was distinguished from stable hyperthyroidism by 13 V-J signatures.

Authors of the study amplified TCR beta CDR3 regions from RNA transcripts. The primer set for the first-round RT-PCR of the TCR CDR3 was HTBI. TCRdb processed the multiplex PCR reads anew with MiXCR; each CDR3 protein has one entry. Seen here are over 550,000 distinct CDR3 sequences, approximately 15% observed once, and the top ten hold more than 15%. Germline loops: CDR1 SGHDT, CDR2 YYEEEE. V shed 2 bases and J shed 6 bases, with 6 bases lying between them. CDR3 length equals 11 residues. Worth noting for this clonotype: Its antigen remains unknown.

The V call is TRBV5-6, the J call TRBJ2-7; no reliable D call. Sequencing was carried out using blood. This receptor was obtained from a woman aged 18-30 years with Graves' hyperthyroidism. The chain's CDR3 is CASSLNPEQYF. For the CDR3, the DNA is TGTGCCAGCAGCTTAAATCCCGAGCAGTACTTC.